This T cell receptor beta chain was identified during a study of cytomegalovirus exposure and HLA in healthy donors. General study results and limits: The authors considered a cluster of highly shared sequence variants likely to be a sequencing artifact.

Regarding this clone: Its target is unknown.

Primers included in the PCR were 60 Vbeta and 13 Jbeta primers. The data were produced by immunoSEQ multiplex PCR, yet TCRdb's version contains in-frame clones alone and is incomplete. The data contain approximately 190,000 clones, over 80% of them singletons. Source material: PBMCs. The receptor was derived from a man in his forties in good health and CMV-seropositive.

The CDR3 here is CASSELGGRQYF. CDR3 in DNA: TGTGCCAGCAGTGAACTGGGGGGACGGCAGTACTTC. The chain couples TRBV6-1 to TRBJ2-7, with D perhaps matching TRBD2 (6 bases). Germline V gene sequence: CDR1 MNHNS, CDR2 SASEGT. The V end lost 2 bases, the J end lost 9 bases, and 11 bases lay between the germline ends. The CDR3 length is 12 residues.